This T cell receptor (beta chain) emerged from a study of blood T cell repertoires in COVID-19. The germline V gene encodes CDR1 MNHEY and CDR2 SMNVEV (reference sequence). The V and J ends lost 0 bases and 12 bases respectively, with 21 bases between them. The CDR3 covers 16 residues. The data were produced by immunoSEQ multiplex PCR, yet TCRdb's version contains in-frame clones alone and is incomplete. The table has 150,000 to 250,000 clones, around 95% seen once. This clone has just one count. J is TRBJ1-5 and V is TRBV27, with a tentative D call TRBD1 (6 bases). The clonotype originates from a man aged 30 to 45 with COVID-19, enrolled during active disease. The sequenced sample consisted of peripheral blood. The CDR3 here is CASSLSGRGAGSYQHF. CDR3 coding DNA: TGTGCCAGCAGTTTATCGGGGAGGGGGGCTGGATCTTACCAGCATTTT.